This TCR beta chain was recorded in a study of T cells in Graves' hyperthyroidism and ophthalmopathy (dated by TCRdb to the late 2010s). Looking at the study overall: Peripheral blood samples were taken at initial diagnosis, before any treatment was given. After sampling, hyperthyroidism patients received methimazole starting at 30 mg daily, and ophthalmopathy patients received high-dose intravenous methylprednisolone. To identify distinguishing TCR V-J signatures, a discovery cohort of 100 patients was used, comprising 40 to 45 with Graves' ophthalmopathy and about 59 with stable Graves' hyperthyroidism. According to the paper, TCR Vbeta CDR3 sequencing was carried out on some 130 peripheral blood samples, which came from fewer than 50 ophthalmopathy, 75 to 80 hyperthyroidism and roughly 17 progressor patients. The study also compared thyroid tissue and blood T-cell repertoires from several Graves' hyperthyroidism patients. Prospective prediction of ophthalmopathy was tested in an independent validation cohort consisting of some 18 hyperthyroidism patients and 15 or so patients who later progressed to ophthalmopathy. The 100 or so discovery patients were randomly split 7:3 into training and test sets. General findings and caveats noted by the study authors: A model built on a 13 V-J signature distinguished ophthalmopathy from stable hyperthyroidism, reaching 85% to 90% sensitivity and 81.08% specificity in cross-validation and 80%/75% in testing. Sample size was not statistically predetermined, and blinding of investigators to group allocation was not performed. In validation, the model predicted progression to ophthalmopathy with around 71% sensitivity and less than 80% specificity, a median of about 6 months before onset. Most expanded thyroid clonotypes (frequency above 0.001) were also detected in blood, suggesting blood repertoires may reflect thyroid immune responses.

Ends trimmed: V by 1 base, J by 7 bases; bases unmatched to a gene: 4. CDR1 SGHAT and CDR2 FQNNGV are derived from the germline V gene. The CDR3 spans 13 residues, from the cysteine through the phenylalanine. Of the read, only the CDR3 DNA is kept; its 39 bases are in frame from base 1. This clonotype was observed at least ten times. The antigen it recognizes is unknown. No base quality values were provided; no much bigger clone lies one nucleotide off. Moderately to severely active disease, a Clinical Activity Score of at least 3, a NOSPECS grade of at least 4, and a duration under 3 months were present in ophthalmopathy patients. Exclusion was applied to patients with uncontrolled infections, other autoimmune diseases, pregnancy or lactation. Diagnoses relied on clinical symptoms, serum thyroxine and TRAb, thyroid ultrasound and orbital computed tomography. Ficoll-Paque density gradient centrifugation was used to isolate PBMCs from around 10 ml of fresh peripheral blood. Total RNA was extracted using Trizol reagent, and RNA quality was assessed on an Agilent 2100 Bioanalyzer.

The TCR beta CDR3 regions were amplified from the RNA transcripts. A first-round RT-PCR of the TCR CDR3 used the HTBI primer set with the Qiagen OneStep RT-PCR kit. Libraries were constructed in a second round of multiplex PCR, after which size selection and purification were carried out. Sequencing of the libraries was done on an Illumina HiSeq2000 using paired-end 100 bp reads. On the study's bioinformatics: Raw data were processed with SOAPnuke, discarding reads with adapters, uncalled bases, mean Phred below 15, or no exact constant-primer or identifier match. COPE v1.2.5 was used to merge the high-quality paired reads, and each unique nucleotide sequence was defined as a clonotype. Clonotypes were aligned to IMGT TRBV, TRBD and TRBJ reference segments using MiTCR v1.1. Only V-J combinations with frequency above 0.0001, covering roughly 99% of repertoires, were analysed. The TCS score was defined as F50 (clonal expansion) divided by E x V (chaos), with BLOSUM62-based TCRdist calculated between CDR3 peptides within each V-J. Welch's t-statistics and random forest reduced around 510 V-J features to some 14, which were used in a naive Bayes classifier (R e1071). The public reads were reprocessed in TCRdb via fastp at Q25 and MiXCR, keeping in-frame beta chains. Duplicate CDR3 protein sequences are folded into a single record with the most common DNA and genes. These V and J calls originate from TCRdb's pipeline instead of the authors' own analysis. The sample profile shows about 330,000 distinct CDR3 sequences; roughly 15% of them were found once. In total, the top ten clones hold roughly 35% of the sample.

Sequenced input: blood. The chain is encoded by TRBV11-2 joined to TRBJ2-7; TRBD1 matches 7 bases in the middle. This TCR was recovered from a woman aged 40 to 49 with Graves' ophthalmopathy. The CDR3 sequence is CASSLGTGLEQYF. The nucleotide sequence is TGTGCCAGCAGCTTAGGGACAGGTCTTGAGCAGTACTTC.